This T cell receptor beta chain is from a study of tumor-infiltrating lymphocytes in primary liver carcinoma. General study points: Tumor tissue displayed a significantly greater top-250-clone fraction than blood (p = 0.039).

As regards this clonotype: Antigen specificity is unknown. A read error may account for a junction end that differs from germline.

The authors made TCR beta cDNA from about 500 ng total RNA with a constant-region primer. Libraries for TCR beta were built through three nested multiplex PCR rounds, which together made up a slightly modified ARM-PCR procedure. Each of the first two PCR rounds ran approximately 11 cycles with TRBV1-TRBV30 forward and C-beta reverse primers. TCRdb reanalysed the multiplex PCR reads using MiXCR and keeps one entry per CDR3 protein. The table lists tens of thousands of distinct CDR3 sequences, 60% to 80% of them singletons. The CDR3 is made up of 15 amino acids. Germline CDR1 is MGHRA and CDR2 is YSYEKL. Extraction of RNA together with DNA used roughly 20-33 mg of unsorted bulk tissue. Chronic HBV infection affected patients, none of whom had received treatment. All of the tumor samples contained over 80% viable tumor cells.

The rearrangement links TRBV4-1 to TRBJ1-2, with a tentative D call TRBD1 (6 bases). The source material was liver tumor tissue from sampling region 4. As to subset: tumor region T4, right-lateral pole. The origin of this receptor is a woman aged 55-69 years with primary liver carcinoma and hepatitis B virus infection. The CDR3 reads CTSSDRTDPNYGYTF. CDR3 nucleotide sequence: TGCACCAGCAGCGACCGGACAGATCCTAACTATGGCTACACCTTC.